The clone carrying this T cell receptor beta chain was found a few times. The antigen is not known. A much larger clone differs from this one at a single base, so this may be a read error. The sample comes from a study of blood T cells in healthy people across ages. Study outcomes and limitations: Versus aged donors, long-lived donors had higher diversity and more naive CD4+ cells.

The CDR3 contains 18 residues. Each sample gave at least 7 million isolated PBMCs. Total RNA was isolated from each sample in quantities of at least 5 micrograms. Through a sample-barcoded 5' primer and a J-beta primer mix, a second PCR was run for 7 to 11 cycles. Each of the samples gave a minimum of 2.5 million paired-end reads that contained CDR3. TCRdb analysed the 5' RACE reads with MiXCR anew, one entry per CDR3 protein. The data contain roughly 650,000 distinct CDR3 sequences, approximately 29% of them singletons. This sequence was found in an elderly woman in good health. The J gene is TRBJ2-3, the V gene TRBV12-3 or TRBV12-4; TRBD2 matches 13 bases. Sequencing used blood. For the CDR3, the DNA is TGTGCCAGCAGTTCAAGCGGGACTAGCGGGGCGAGCACAGATGCGCAGTATTTT. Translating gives CASSSSGTSGASTDAQYF.